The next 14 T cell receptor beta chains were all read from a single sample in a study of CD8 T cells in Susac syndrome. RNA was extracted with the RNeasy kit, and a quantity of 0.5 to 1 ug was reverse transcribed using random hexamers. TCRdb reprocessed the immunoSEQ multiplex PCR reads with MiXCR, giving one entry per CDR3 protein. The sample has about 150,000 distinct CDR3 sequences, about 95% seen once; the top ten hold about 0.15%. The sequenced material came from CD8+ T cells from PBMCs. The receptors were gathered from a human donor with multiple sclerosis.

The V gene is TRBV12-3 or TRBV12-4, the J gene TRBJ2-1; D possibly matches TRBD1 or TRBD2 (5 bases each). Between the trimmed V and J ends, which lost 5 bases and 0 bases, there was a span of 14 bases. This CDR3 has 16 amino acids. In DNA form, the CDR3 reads TGTGCCAGCAGTCCCCGAGAGGGGCCCTCCTACAATGAGCAGTTCTTC. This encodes CASSPREGPSYNEQFF.

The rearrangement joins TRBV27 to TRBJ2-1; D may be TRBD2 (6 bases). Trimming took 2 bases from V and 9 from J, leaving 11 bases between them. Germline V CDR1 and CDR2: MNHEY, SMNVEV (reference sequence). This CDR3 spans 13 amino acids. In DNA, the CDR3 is TGTGCCAGCAGTTTAGGGCGGGGCGGTGAGCAGTTCTTC. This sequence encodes CASSLGRGGEQFF.

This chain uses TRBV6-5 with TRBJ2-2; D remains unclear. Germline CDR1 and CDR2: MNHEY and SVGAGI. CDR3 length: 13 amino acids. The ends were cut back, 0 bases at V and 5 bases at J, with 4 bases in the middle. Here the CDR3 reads CASSYSETGELFF. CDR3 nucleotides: TGTGCCAGCAGTTACTCCGAAACCGGGGAGCTGTTTTTT.

The CDR3 sequence: CASRLPPGQGFSEAFF. The CDR3 bases are TGTGCCAGCAGACTCCCACCGGGACAGGGTTTCTCTGAAGCTTTCTTT. The chain employs TRBV12-3 or TRBV12-4 and TRBJ1-1, with 9 bases identical to TRBD1. Trimming took 6 bases from V and 6 from J; bases not matched to a gene: 14. The CDR3 consists of 16 residues.

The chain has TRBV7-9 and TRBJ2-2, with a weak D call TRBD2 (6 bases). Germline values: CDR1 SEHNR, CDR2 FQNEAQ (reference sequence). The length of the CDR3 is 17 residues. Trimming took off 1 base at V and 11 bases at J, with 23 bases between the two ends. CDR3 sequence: CASSLGQGDVRDSELFF. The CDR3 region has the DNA TGTGCCAGCAGCTTAGGACAAGGCGACGTAAGGGACTCAGAGCTGTTTTTT. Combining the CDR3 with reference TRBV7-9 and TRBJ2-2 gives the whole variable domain DTGVSQNPRHKITKRGQNVTFRCDPISEHNRLYWYRQTLGQGPEFLTYFQNEAQLEKSRLLSDRFSAERPKGSFSTLEIQRTEQGDSAMYLCASSLGQGDVRDSELFFGEGSRLTVL.

CDR3 protein: CASSVGGPDTQYF. The CDR3 DNA sequence: TGTGCCAGCAGCGTAGGGGGCCCGGATACGCAGTATTTT. This sequence joins TRBV9 and TRBJ2-3; D is possibly TRBD1 (5 bases). Germline CDR1 reads SGDLS; CDR2 reads YYNGEE. V was shortened by 0 bases and J by 6 bases, with 8 bases between the two germline ends. This CDR3 is built from 13 residues.

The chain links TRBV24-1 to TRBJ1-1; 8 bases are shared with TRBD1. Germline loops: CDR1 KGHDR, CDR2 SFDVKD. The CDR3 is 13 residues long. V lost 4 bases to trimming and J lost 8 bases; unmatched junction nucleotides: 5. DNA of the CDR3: TGTGCCACCAGTGACAGCCGGACAGGGGAAGCTTTCTTT. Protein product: CATSDSRTGEAFF.

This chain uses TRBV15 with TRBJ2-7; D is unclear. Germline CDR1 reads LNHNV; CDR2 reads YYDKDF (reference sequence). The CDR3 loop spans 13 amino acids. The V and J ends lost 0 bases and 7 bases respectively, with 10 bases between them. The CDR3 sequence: CATSREGTSEQYF. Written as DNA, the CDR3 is TGTGCCACCAGCAGAGAAGGAACGAGTGAGCAGTACTTC.

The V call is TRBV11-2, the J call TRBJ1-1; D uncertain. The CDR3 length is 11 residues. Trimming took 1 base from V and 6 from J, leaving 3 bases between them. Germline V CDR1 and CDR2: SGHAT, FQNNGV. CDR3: CASSLVAEAFF. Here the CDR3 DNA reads TGTGCCAGCAGCTTAGTGGCTGAAGCTTTCTTT.

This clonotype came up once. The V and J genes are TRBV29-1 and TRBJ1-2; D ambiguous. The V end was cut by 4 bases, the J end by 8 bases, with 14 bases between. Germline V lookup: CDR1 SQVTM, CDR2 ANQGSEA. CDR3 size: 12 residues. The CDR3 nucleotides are TGCAGCGTTGTGCCTACCTCGGGAGGCTACACCTTC. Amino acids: CSVVPTSGGYTF.

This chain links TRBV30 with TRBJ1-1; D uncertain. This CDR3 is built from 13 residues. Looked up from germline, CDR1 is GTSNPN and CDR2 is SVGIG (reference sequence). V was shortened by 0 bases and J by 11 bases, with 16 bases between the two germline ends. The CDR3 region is CAWSVITAKDAFF. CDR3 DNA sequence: TGTGCCTGGAGTGTAATAACAGCTAAAGATGCTTTCTTT. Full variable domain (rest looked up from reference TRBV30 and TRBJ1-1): SQTIHQWPATLVQPVGSPLSLECTVEGTSNPNLYWYRQAAGRGLQLLFYSVGIGQISSEVPQNLSASRPQDRQFILSSKKLLLSDSGFYLCAWSVITAKDAFFGQGTRLTVV.

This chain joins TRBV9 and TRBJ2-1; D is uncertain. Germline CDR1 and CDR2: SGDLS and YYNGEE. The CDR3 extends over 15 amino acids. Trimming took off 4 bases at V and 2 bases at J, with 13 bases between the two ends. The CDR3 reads CASSPTKFAYNEQFF. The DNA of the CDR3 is TGTGCCAGCAGCCCCACCAAGTTCGCCTACAATGAGCAGTTCTTC.

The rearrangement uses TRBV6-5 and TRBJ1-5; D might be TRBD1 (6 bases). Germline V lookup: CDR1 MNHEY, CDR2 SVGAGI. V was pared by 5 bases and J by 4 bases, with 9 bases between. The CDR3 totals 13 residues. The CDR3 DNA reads TGTGCCAGCAGTCGGACAGCGAATCAGCCCCAGCATTTT. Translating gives CASSRTANQPQHF.

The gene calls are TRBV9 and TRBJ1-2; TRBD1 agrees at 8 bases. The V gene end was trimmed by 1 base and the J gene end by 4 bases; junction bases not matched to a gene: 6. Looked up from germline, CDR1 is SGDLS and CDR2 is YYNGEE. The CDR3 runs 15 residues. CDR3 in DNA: TGTGCCAGCAGCGTAAGGGACAGGCCCCGCTATGGCTACACCTTC. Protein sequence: CASSVRDRPRYGYTF.